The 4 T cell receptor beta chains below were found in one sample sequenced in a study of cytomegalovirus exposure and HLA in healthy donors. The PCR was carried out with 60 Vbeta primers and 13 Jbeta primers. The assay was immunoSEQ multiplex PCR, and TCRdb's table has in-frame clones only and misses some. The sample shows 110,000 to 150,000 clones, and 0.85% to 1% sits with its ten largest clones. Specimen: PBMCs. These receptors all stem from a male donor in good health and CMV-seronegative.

The CDR3 loop reads CASSLDRVGHGYTF. The CDR3 DNA is TGTGCCAGCAGCTTGGACAGGGTAGGGCATGGCTACACCTTC. The V call is TRBV7-3, the J call TRBJ1-2; 8 bases line up with TRBD1. With V trimmed by 3 bases and J by 6 bases, 6 bases remained unmatched. The CDR3 runs 14 residues. Germline loops: CDR1 SGHTA, CDR2 FQGTGA.

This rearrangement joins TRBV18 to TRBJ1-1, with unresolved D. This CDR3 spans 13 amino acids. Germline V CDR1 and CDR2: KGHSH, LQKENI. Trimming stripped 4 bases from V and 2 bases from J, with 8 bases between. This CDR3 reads CASSRKLNTEAFF. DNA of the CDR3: TGTGCCAGCTCACGCAAACTCAACACTGAAGCTTTCTTT. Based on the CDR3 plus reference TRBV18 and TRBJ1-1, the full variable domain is NAGVMQNPRHLVRRRGQEARLRCSPMKGHSHVYWYRQLPEEGLKFMVYLQKENIIDESGMPKERFSAEFPKEGPSILRIQQVVRGDSAAYFCASSRKLNTEAFFGQGTRLTVV.

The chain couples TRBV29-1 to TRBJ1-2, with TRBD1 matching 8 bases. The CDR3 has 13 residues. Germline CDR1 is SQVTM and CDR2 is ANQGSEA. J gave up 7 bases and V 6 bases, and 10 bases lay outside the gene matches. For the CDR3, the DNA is TGCAGCGTGTCCGACAGGGGCGCGGGTGGCTACACCTTC. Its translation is CSVSDRGAGGYTF.

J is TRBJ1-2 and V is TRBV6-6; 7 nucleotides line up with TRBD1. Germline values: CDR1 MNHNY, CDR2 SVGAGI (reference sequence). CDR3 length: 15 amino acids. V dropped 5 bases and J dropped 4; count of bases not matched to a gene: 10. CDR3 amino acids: CASSRTGSSPYGYTF. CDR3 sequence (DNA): TGTGCCAGCAGTAGGACAGGTTCCTCTCCCTATGGCTACACCTTC.